Described below is a single TCR beta chain sequence and its context. This clonotype was seen many times. No antigen is known for it. No base quality values were provided; no much bigger clone lies one nucleotide off. This sample was included in a study of blood T cells in healthy people across ages (dated by TCRdb to between 2014 and 2017). At the level of the whole study: Template switching captured roughly one uniquely barcoded TCR beta cDNA molecule per two T cells in model experiments. Age-related changes in TCR beta repertoire diversity were measured in the study by deep sequencing normalized with unique cDNA molecular identifiers. Four age groups were formed from the donors: young (average about 15 years), middle-aged (around 40), aged (62) and long-lived (about 80). Donors of different ages were randomly distributed across sequencing lanes to avoid experimental bias. The study analyzed two additional independent replicas of 1 million unique cDNA reads from the same blood draw for two donors, one aged 18 to 30 and one aged 80 or older. Broad study findings and their caveats: Compared with the aged group, the long-lived group had more naive CD4+ T cells, fewer expanded clones and increased TCR diversity, a pattern suggesting age selection. Observed TCR beta diversity per million T cells fell roughly linearly with age, and a significant reduction was already apparent by age around 40. Estimates of total diversity based on one million sequenced T cells were regarded as lower bounds and as underestimates. The CMV infection status of donors was not known, potentially confounding age-related changes in expanded clonotypes. Bulk unsorted PBMC profiling prevented conclusive comparison of naive and antigen-experienced compartments. The percentage of naive T cells measured by flow cytometry correlated strongly with observed TCR beta diversity.

The donors were roughly 40 Caucasian individuals from Russia, aged roughly 6 to 100 years, who were systemically healthy. Approximately 9.3 milliliters of peripheral blood were collected from each donor into EDTA-treated Vacutainer tubes. Ficoll-Paque density-gradient centrifugation was used to isolate PBMCs, with at least 6 million per sample. Total RNA was extracted from PBMCs with Trizol reagent, with at least 5.5 micrograms obtained per sample. For every donor, an aliquot of PBMCs went through flow cytometry to measure the percentages of naive CD45RAhigh/CD27high T cells. CDR1 WSHSY and CDR2 SAAADI are derived from the germline V gene. Cut back by 0 bases and 8 bases, the V and J ends lie 13 bases apart. From its cysteine to its phenylalanine, the CDR3 spans 14 amino acids. The CDR3 DNA has 42 bases and is translated from base 1. Libraries were made using 5' RACE. Sequencing instrument: Illumina HiSeq 2500. The second PCR ran for about 7 to 11 cycles and used a J-beta primer mix along with a sample-barcoded 5' primer. A unique molecular identifier was introduced onto each TCR beta cDNA molecule by a template-switch 5' adaptor carrying 12 random nucleotides. Each sample yielded at least 2.5 million CDR3-containing paired-end reads. The Mint cDNA synthesis kit, primed by a TRBC-specific oligonucleotide, was used to synthesize first-strand cDNA from all RNA. Following uracil-DNA glycosylase treatment, a first 18-cycle PCR with universal primers M1SS and BC2_uni_R was performed on all cDNA. Processing in the source paper ran as follows. Normalization of each sample was performed by random selection of 1 million high-quality reads, each carrying a distinct molecular identifier. Instead of being binned into consensus sequences, reads that shared molecular identifiers were thrown out. CDR3 identification, clonotype clustering and error correction used MiTCR with a Q25 quality threshold and the strictest error-elimination algorithm. A nonparametric unseen species model with Euler transformation was used to estimate a lower bound on total TCR beta diversity. Through fastp at Q25 and MiXCR, TCRdb rebuilt clones from the public reads, retaining in-frame beta chains. For every CDR3 protein sequence, its rows merge into one entry that carries the most common genes and DNA. It is TCRdb's table, rather than the study itself, that gives the V and J calls and clone size. This sample has 1.5 million to 2 million distinct CDR3 sequences in its table, and 34% of those were observed once. The ten most abundant clones make up approximately 11% of the sample.

Sequenced input: blood. The source is a woman aged 30 to 39 in good health. The rearranged segments are TRBV10-2 and TRBJ1-2, with no confident D gene call. The sequence in DNA is TGCGCCAGCAGTGAGTCGGACCCGACGTGGGGCTACACCTTC. This is translated as CASSESDPTWGYTF.